This TCR beta chain was sequenced for a study of OX40 agonist ivuxolimab in advanced cancers. General study points: Clonal expansion by week 6 occurred in CD4+ and CD8+ blood T cells (at 0.1 to 3.0 mg/kg). Partial responders dosed at 0.1-3.0 mg/kg displayed clonal expansion ranking among the lowest.

Worth noting for this clone: Its antigen is still unknown.

The CDR3 runs to 15 residues. Unmatched junction bases numbered 3, after V lost 4 bases and J lost 2 bases. The V gene's germline CDR1 is SGHAT and CDR2 FQNNGV. Measured with immunoSEQ multiplex PCR; TCRdb has only the in-frame clones, and not every one. The table lists tens of thousands of clones, more than 85% of them singletons. The receptor was derived from an adult with an advanced solid tumor such as melanoma, head and neck, liver or kidney cancer. The input for sequencing was CD4+ or CD8+ T cells sorted from blood, taken in a trial of the OX40 agonist ivuxolimab. This sequence joins TRBV11-2 and TRBJ2-7; TRBD1 agrees at 12 bases. CDR3 region: CASSWGQGATYEQYF. CDR3 sequence (DNA): TGTGCCAGCAGCTGGGGACAGGGGGCAACCTACGAGCAGTACTTC.